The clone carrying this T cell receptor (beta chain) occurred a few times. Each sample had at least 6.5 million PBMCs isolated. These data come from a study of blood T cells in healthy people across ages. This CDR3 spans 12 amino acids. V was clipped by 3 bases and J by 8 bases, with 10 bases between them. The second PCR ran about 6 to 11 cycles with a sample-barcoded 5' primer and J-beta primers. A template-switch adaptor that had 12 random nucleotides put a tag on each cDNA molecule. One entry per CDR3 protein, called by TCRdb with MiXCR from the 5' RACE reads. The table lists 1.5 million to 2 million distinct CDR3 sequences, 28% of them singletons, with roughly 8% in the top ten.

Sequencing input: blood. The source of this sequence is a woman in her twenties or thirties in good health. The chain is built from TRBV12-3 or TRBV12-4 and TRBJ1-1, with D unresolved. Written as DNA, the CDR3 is TGTGCCAGCAGTTTCCGGCACGCCGAAGCTTTCTTT. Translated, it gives CASSFRHAEAFF.